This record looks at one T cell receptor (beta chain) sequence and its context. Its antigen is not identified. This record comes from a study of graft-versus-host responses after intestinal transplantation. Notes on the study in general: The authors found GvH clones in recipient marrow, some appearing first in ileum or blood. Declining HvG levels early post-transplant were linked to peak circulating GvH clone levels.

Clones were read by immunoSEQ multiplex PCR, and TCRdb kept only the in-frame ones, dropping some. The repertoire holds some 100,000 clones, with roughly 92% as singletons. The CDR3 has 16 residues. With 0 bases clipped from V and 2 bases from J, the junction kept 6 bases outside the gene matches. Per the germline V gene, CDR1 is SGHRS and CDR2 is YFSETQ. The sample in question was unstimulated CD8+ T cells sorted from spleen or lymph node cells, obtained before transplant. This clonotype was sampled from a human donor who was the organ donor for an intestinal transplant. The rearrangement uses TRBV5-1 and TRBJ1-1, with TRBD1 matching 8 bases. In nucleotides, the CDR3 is TGCGCCAGCAGCTTGGCCCCGGACAGGGTAAACACTGAAGCTTTCTTT. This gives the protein CASSLAPDRVNTEAFF. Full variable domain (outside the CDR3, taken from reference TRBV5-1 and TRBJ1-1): KAGVTQTPRYLIKTRGQQVTLSCSPISGHRSVSWYQQTPGQGLQFLFEYFSETQRNKGNFPGRFSGRQFSNSRSEMNVSTLELGDSALYLCASSLAPDRVNTEAFFGQGTRLTVV.